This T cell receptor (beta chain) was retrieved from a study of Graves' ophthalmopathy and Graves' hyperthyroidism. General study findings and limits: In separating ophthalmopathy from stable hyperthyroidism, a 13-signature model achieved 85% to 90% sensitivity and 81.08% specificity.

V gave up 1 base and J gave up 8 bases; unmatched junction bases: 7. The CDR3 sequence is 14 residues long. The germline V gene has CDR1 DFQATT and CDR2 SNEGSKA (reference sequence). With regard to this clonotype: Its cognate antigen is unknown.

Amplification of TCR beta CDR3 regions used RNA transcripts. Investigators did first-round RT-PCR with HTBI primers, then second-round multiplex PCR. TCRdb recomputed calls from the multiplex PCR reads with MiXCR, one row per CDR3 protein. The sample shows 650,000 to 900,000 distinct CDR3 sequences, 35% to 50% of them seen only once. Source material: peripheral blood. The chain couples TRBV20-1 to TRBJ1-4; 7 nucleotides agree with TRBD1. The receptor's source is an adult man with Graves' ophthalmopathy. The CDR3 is CSARGRGRREKLFF. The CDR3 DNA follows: TGCAGTGCTAGAGGGAGGGGGCGGCGGGAAAAACTGTTTTTT.